These T cell receptor beta chains were read from a single sample in a study of human T cells and chemical hapten exposure. TCRdb used MiXCR to reprocess the RACE reads, holding one entry per CDR3 protein. The profile shows under 55,000 distinct CDR3 sequences, 9.9% of them singletons. The material was whole blood, obtained in connection with sensitization to the hapten diphenylcyclopropenone (DPC). The receptor set was obtained from a woman in her 40s with alopecia areata. Some clones in this sample may be carry-over from other donors' samples. Both conserved end residues are part of each CDR3. The D gene is left open where the match is weak. Size is stated for part of the rows, as once, few or many counts, or as a class when the clone is expanded.

>TRBD2|TRBV2|many|TRBJ2-1
CASFSGGGPYNEQFF
TGTGCCAGCTTTTCTGGCGGGGGGCCTTACAATGAGCAGTTCTTC
>-|TRBV20-1|many|TRBJ2-5
CSARPGQRETQYF
TGCAGTGCTAGACCCGGACAGAGAGAGACCCAGTACTTC
>-|TRBV29-1|few|TRBJ1-5
CSVGGGSNQPQHF
TGCAGCGTTGGAGGGGGAAGCAATCAGCCCCAGCATTTT
>-|TRBV6-2/TRBV6-3|many|TRBJ2-7
CASSIDNHEQYF
TGTGCCAGCAGCATTGATAACCACGAGCAGTACTTC
>-|TRBV7-9|-|TRBJ2-1
CASRIASSYNEQFF
TGTGCCAGCAGAATTGCCAGCTCCTACAATGAGCAGTTCTTC
>TRBD1|TRBV4-3|-|TRBJ1-6
CASSQVIGTGSSYNSPLHF
TGCGCCAGCAGCCAAGTGATTGGGACAGGGAGCTCCTATAATTCACCCCTCCACTTT
>TRBD1|TRBV5-1|many|TRBJ1-1
CASSSNRDREAFF
TGCGCCAGCAGCTCCAACCGGGACAGGGAAGCTTTCTTT
>TRBD2|TRBV7-3|many|TRBJ2-3
CASSLKPRLQRGGADTQYF
TGTGCCAGCAGCTTAAAACCCCGACTTCAGCGGGGGGGGGCAGATACGCAGTATTTT
>-|TRBV28|-|TRBJ2-3
CASSLYSTTQYF
TGTGCCAGCAGTTTGTATTCAACTACGCAGTATTTT
>-|TRBV20-1|many|TRBJ1-6
CSAFRGDYNSPLHF
TGCAGTGCTTTCAGAGGAGATTATAATTCACCCCTCCACTTT
>-|TRBV19|many|TRBJ1-2
CASSIRSSYGYTF
TGTGCCAGTAGTATCCGCTCCAGCTATGGCTACACCTTC
>-|TRBV5-6|-|TRBJ2-1
CASSLFSGEQFF
TGTGCCAGCAGCTTGTTCTCCGGTGAGCAGTTCTTC
>-|TRBV20-1|-|TRBJ2-5
CSATGTSIFGGSEKETQYF
TGCAGTGCCACCGGGACTTCTATATTCGGGGGTTCGGAGAAAGAGACCCAGTACTTC
>TRBD1|TRBV18|many|TRBJ1-5
CASSGTTGDGQPQHF
TGTGCCAGCTCAGGGACCACAGGGGATGGACAGCCCCAGCATTTT
>-|TRBV5-1|few|TRBJ1-2
CASSPGAGARGYTF
TGCGCCAGCAGCCCAGGTGCGGGCGCGAGGGGCTACACCTTC
>-|TRBV4-3|-|TRBJ1-2
CASSQEWGIGYGYTF
TGCGCCAGCAGCCAAGAATGGGGGATAGGCTATGGCTACACCTTC
>-|TRBV16|few|TRBJ1-2
CASSPEAHNYGYTF
TGTGCCAGCAGCCCCGAGGCGCATAACTATGGCTACACCTTC
>-|TRBV5-1|few|TRBJ2-3
CASSLGTGAGTDTQYF
TGCGCCAGCAGCTTAGGGACGGGGGCCGGCACAGATACGCAGTATTTT
>-|TRBV4-1|-|TRBJ1-6
CASSHKGTGQTNSPLHF
TGCGCCAGCAGCCACAAGGGGACTGGACAGACTAATTCACCCCTCCACTTT
>-|TRBV15|-|TRBJ2-6
CATSKIGRWEPGANVLTF
TGTGCCACCAGCAAAATAGGCCGATGGGAGCCTGGGGCCAACGTCCTGACTTTC
>TRBD1|TRBV6-6|few|TRBJ2-1
CASSGAGTGGSVTNEQFF
TGTGCCAGCAGTGGCGCCGGGACAGGGGGCTCGGTGACGAATGAGCAGTTCTTC
>TRBD2|TRBV2|few|TRBJ2-3
CASSVRLAGNTDTQYF
TGTGCCAGCAGCGTACGACTAGCGGGGAATACAGATACGCAGTATTTT
>TRBD1|TRBV11-2|many|TRBJ2-7
CASSLDRGEQYF
TGTGCCAGCAGCCTGGACAGGGGCGAGCAGTACTTC
>-|TRBV19|-|TRBJ1-5
CASSALVSQPQHF
TGTGCCAGTAGTGCCCTTGTGAGCCAGCCCCAGCATTTT
>-|TRBV18|few|TRBJ2-3
CASSPQEDTQYF
TGTGCCAGCTCACCACAGGAAGATACGCAGTATTTT
>-|TRBV7-9|-|TRBJ2-5
CASSFPTGSETQYF
TGTGCCAGCAGCTTTCCGACAGGATCAGAGACCCAGTACTTC
>TRBD2|TRBV7-9|few|TRBJ2-7
CASSRLAGVPYEQYF
TGTGCCAGCAGCCGCCTAGCGGGGGTCCCCTACGAGCAGTACTTC
>-|TRBV7-9|many|TRBJ2-7
CASSPLNEQYF
TGTGCCAGCAGCCCGCTAAACGAGCAGTACTTC
>-|TRBV28|-|TRBJ2-3
CASGTRQGGADTQYF
TGTGCCAGTGGAACCCGACAGGGCGGGGCAGATACGCAGTATTTT
>-|TRBV20-1|few|TRBJ2-2
CSARGVGTGELFF
TGCAGTGCTAGGGGTGTTGGCACCGGGGAGCTGTTTTTT
>-|TRBV7-6|few|TRBJ2-7
CASSLDRSYEQYF
TGTGCCAGCAGTCTTGACAGAAGCTACGAGCAGTACTTC
>TRBD1|TRBV20-1|-|TRBJ2-1
CSATTGVPRNEQFF
TGCAGTGCTACAACAGGGGTCCCTCGCAATGAGCAGTTCTTC
>-|TRBV2|many|TRBJ1-1
CAGGTLNTEAFF
TGTGCCGGGGGTACTCTGAACACTGAAGCTTTCTTT
>-|TRBV6-5|-|TRBJ2-6
CASSRYLSSGANVLTF
TGTGCCAGCAGTCGCTATCTTAGCTCTGGGGCCAACGTCCTGACTTTC
>TRBD1|TRBV6-2/TRBV6-3|few|TRBJ1-1
CASSPRQGTGTEAFF
TGTGCCAGCAGTCCCCGACAGGGGACGGGGACTGAAGCTTTCTTT
>TRBD1|TRBV3-1|-|TRBJ1-2
CASRPSDRVDGYTF
TGTGCCAGCAGACCTTCGGACAGGGTTGATGGCTACACCTTC
>-|TRBV20-1|many|TRBJ2-2
CSARDGRQGSNTGELFF
TGCAGTGCTAGAGACGGGCGGCAGGGCTCGAACACCGGGGAGCTGTTTTTT